This T cell receptor beta chain was captured by sequencing in a study of neurological immune-mediated disorders. Germline V gives CDR1 ENHRY, CDR2 SYGVKD. The CDR3 consists of 14 residues. Unmatched junction bases numbered 8, after V lost 10 bases and J lost 0 bases. General observations from the study: The greatest degree of TCR clonal expansion was observed in HTLV-1-associated myelopathy, with the lowest in multiple sclerosis, below that of healthy controls.

This clonotype was counted many times. Its specificity is unknown. It was blood bank volunteers in Maryland, USA who made up the healthy controls. The method for making cDNA was 5'RACE, and it used 10-nucleotide random UMIs. Each CDR3 protein gets one entry after TCRdb re-called the 5' RACE reads with MiXCR. The profile covers over 45,000 distinct CDR3 sequences, with about 26% appearing a single time and 20% to 25% taken by the ten largest. The V and J genes are TRBV10-3 and TRBJ1-2, with TRBD1 matching over 7 bases. The sample taken for sequencing was PBMCs. This clonotype was obtained from a woman aged 70-85 years in good health. The CDR3 DNA reads TGTGCCACCAAGGGACAGAGAGCTAACTATGGCTACACCTTC. Its protein is CATKGQRANYGYTF.